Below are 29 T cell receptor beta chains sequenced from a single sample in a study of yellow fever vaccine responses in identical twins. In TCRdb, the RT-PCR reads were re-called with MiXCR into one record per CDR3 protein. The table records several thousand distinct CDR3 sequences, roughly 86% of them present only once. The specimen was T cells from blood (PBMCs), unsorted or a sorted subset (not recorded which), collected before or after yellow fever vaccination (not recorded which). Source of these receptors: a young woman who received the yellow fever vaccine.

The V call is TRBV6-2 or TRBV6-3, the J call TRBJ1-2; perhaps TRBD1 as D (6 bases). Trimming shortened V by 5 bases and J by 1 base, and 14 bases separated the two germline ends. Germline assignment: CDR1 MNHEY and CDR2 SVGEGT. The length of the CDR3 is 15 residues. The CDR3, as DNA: TGTGCCAGCAGTCGGACGCAGGGGAATAACTATGGCTACACCTTC. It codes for CASSRTQGNNYGYTF.

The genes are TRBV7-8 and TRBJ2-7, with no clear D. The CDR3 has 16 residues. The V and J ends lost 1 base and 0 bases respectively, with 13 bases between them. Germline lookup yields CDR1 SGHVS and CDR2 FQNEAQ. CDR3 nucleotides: TGTGCCAGCAGCTTAGGGCTCAGGCTAAGCTCCTACGAGCAGTACTTC. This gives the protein CASSLGLRLSSYEQYF.

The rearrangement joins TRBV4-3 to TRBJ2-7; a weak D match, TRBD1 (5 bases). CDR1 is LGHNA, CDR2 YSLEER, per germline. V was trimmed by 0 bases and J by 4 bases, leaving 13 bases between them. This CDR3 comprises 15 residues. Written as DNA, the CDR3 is TGCGCCAGCAGCCAAGACGACAGATCTCGATACGAGCAGTACTTC. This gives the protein CASSQDDRSRYEQYF.

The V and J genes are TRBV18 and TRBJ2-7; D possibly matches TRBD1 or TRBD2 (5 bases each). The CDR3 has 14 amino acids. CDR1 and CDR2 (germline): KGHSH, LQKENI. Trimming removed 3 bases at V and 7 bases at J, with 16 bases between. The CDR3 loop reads CASSPGVGLYEQYF. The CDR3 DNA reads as TGTGCCAGCTCACCGGGGGTAGGACTTTATGAGCAGTACTTC.

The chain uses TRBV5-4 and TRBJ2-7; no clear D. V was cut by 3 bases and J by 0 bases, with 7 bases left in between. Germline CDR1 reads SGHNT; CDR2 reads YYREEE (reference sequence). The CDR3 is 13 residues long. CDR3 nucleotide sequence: TGTGCCAGCAGCTCCCCCAGCTCCTACGAGCAGTACTTC. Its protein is CASSSPSSYEQYF.

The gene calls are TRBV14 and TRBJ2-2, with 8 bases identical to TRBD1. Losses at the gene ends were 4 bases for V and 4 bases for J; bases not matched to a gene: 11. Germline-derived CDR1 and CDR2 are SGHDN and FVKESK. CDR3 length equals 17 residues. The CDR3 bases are TGTGCCAGCAGCCCGAGTGCCCGGACAGGGTTCACCGGGGAGCTGTTTTTT. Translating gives CASSPSARTGFTGELFF.

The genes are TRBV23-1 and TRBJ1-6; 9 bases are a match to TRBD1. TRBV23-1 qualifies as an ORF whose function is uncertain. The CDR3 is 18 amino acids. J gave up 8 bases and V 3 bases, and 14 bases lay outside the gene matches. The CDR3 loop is CASSQTGTGFDWDSPLHF. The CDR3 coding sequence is TGCGCCAGCAGTCAGACCGGGACAGGGTTCGATTGGGATTCACCCCTCCACTTT.

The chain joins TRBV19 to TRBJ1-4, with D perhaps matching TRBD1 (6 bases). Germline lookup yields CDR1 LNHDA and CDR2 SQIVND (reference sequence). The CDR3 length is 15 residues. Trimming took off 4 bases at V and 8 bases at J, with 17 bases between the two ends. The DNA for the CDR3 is TGTGCCAGTAGTACAGATACAGGGTTTGGGGAAAAACTGTTTTTT. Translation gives CASSTDTGFGEKLFF.

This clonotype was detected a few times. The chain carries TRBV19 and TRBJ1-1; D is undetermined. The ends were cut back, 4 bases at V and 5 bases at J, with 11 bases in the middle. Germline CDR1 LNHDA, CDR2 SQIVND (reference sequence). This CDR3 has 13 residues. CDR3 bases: TGTGCCAGTAGTAATCGGGTGTCTACTGAAGCTTTCTTT. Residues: CASSNRVSTEAFF.

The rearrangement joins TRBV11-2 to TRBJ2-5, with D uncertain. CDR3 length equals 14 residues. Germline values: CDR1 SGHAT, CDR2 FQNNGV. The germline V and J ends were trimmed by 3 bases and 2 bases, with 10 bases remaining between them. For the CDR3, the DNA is TGTGCCAGCAGCTTGAGTATCGGGCAAGAGACCCAGTACTTC. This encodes CASSLSIGQETQYF.

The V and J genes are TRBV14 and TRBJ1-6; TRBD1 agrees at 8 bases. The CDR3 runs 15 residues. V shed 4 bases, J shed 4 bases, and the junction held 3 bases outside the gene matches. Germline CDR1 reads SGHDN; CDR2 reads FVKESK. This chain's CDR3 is CASSPTGGYNSPLHF. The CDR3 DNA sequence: TGTGCCAGCAGCCCTACAGGGGGATATAATTCACCCCTCCACTTT.

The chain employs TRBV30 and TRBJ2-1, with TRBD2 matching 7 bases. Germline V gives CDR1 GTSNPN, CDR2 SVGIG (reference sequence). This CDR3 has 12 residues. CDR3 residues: CAVVGRVREQFF. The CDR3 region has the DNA TGTGCGGTAGTTGGGAGGGTCCGTGAGCAGTTCTTC.

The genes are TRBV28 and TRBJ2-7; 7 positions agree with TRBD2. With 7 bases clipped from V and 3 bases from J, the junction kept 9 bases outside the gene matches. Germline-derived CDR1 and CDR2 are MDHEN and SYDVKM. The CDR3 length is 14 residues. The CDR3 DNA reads TGTGCCAGCACGGCTAGCGGAAAACTCTACGAGCAGTACTTC. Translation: CASTASGKLYEQYF.

DNA for the CDR3: TGTGCCAGCAGCTTTGGACAGCTCACAGGACAGGGGGAAAAACTGTTTTTT. Encoded protein: CASSFGQLTGQGEKLFF. The V call is TRBV12-1, the J call TRBJ1-4; no DNA check was done on the table's D call, TRBD1. TRBV12-1 is designated a pseudogene. This CDR3 spans 17 amino acids.

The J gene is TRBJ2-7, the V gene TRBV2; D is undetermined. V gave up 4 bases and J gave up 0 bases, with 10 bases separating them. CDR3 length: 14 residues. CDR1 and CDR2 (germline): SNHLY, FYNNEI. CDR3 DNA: TGTGCCAGCAGTGGAGGTCTTAGCTCCTACGAGCAGTACTTC. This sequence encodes CASSGGLSSYEQYF.

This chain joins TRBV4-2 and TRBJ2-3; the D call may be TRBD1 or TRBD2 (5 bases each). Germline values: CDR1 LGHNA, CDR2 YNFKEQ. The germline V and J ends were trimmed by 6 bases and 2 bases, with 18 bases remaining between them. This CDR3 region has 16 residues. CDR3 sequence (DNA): TGTGCCAGCAGGGCCGGGACCAACCTGCCCACAGATACGCAGTATTTT. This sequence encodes CASRAGTNLPTDTQYF.

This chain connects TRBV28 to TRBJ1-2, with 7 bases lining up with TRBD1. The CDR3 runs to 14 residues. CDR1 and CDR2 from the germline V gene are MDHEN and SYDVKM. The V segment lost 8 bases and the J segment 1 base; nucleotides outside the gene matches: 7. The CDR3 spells CASVSRDSNYGYTF. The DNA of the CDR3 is TGTGCCAGCGTATCTCGGGACAGTAACTATGGCTACACCTTC.

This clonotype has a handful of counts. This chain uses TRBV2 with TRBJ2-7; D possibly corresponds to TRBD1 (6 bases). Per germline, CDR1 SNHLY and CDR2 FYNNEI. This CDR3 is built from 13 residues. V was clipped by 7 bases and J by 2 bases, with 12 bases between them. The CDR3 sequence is CASMDRGPYEQYF. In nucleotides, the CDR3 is TGTGCCAGCATGGACAGAGGCCCCTACGAGCAGTACTTC.

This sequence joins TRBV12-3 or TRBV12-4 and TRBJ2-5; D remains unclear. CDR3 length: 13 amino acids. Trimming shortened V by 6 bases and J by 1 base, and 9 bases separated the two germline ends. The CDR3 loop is CASSPRPQETQYF. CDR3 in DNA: TGTGCCAGCAGCCCAAGACCCCAAGAGACCCAGTACTTC.

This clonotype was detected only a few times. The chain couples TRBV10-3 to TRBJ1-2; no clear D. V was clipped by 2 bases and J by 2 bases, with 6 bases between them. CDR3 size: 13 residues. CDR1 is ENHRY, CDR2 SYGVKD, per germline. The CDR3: CAISEQANYGYTF. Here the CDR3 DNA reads TGTGCCATCAGTGAGCAGGCGAACTATGGCTACACCTTC.

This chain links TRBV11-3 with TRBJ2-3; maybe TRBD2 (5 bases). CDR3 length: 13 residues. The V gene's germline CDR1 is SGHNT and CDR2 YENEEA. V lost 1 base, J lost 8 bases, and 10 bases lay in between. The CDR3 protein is CASSLAERTTQYF. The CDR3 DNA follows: TGTGCCAGCAGCTTAGCGGAGCGGACTACGCAGTATTTT.

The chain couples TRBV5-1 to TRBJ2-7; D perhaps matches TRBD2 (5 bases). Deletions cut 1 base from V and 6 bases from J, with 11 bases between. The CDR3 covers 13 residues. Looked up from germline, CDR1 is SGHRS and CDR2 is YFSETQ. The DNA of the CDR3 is TGCGCCAGCAGCTTGTTCGGGGATTCCGAGCAGTACTTC. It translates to CASSLFGDSEQYF.

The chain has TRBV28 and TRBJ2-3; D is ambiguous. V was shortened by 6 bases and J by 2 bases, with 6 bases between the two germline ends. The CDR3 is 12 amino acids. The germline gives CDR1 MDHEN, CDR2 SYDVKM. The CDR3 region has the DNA TGTGCCAGCAGGGGTTCCACAGATACGCAGTATTTT. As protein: CASRGSTDTQYF.

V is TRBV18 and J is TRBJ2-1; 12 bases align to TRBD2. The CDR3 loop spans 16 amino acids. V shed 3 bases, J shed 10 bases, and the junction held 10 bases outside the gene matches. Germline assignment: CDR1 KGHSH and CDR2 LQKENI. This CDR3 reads CASSPPRLAGVVEQFF. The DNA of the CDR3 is TGTGCCAGCTCACCTCCCAGACTAGCGGGAGTCGTGGAGCAGTTCTTC.

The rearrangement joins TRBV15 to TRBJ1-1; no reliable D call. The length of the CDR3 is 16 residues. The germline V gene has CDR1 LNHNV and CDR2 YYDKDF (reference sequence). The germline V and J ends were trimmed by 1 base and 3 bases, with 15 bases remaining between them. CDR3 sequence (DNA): TGTGCCACCAGCAGAGCCCCGTGGTCGAGGGACACTGAAGCTTTCTTT. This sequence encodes CATSRAPWSRDTEAFF.

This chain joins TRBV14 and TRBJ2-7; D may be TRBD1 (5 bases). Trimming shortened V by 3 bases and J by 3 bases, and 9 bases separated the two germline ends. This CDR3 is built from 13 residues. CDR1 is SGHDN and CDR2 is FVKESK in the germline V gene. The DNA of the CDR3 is TGTGCCAGCAGCCACTCGACAGACTACGAGCAGTACTTC. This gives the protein CASSHSTDYEQYF.

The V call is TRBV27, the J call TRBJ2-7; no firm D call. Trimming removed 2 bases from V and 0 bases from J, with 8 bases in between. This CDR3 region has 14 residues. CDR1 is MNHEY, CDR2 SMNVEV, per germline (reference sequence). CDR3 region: CASSLKSSSYEQYF. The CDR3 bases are TGTGCCAGCAGTTTAAAGTCTAGCTCCTACGAGCAGTACTTC.

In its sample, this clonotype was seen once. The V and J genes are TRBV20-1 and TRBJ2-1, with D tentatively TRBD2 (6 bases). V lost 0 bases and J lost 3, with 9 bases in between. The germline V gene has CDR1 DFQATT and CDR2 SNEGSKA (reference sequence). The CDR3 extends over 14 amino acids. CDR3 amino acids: CSARDSGRYNEQFF. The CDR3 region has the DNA TGCAGTGCTAGAGATAGCGGCCGCTACAATGAGCAGTTCTTC.

The CDR3 DNA follows: TGTGCCAGCAGTCCCCCGGTCCTGAATAGCAATCAGCCCCAGCATTTT. This codes for CASSPPVLNSNQPQHF. The chain carries TRBV25-1 and TRBJ1-5; D not certain. CDR1 MGHDK and CDR2 SYGVNS come from the germline V gene. The CDR3 length is 16 residues. V was clipped by 5 bases and J by 0 bases, with 14 bases between them.